A selection of T cell receptor beta chains follows, all from one sample in a study of shared T cell receptors in the human thymus. Using immunoSEQ multiplex PCR, the repertoire was profiled, and TCRdb retains in-frame clones only, with some absent. This table holds about 660,000 clones, roughly 86% found once. This sample was also put to use in a study of human thymus T cells.

Sequenced material: thymocytes. The receptors derive from a boy under three years old with a congenital heart defect. CDR3s include the opening cysteine and the closing phenylalanine or tryptophan. The D gene is left open where the match is weak. Size tells how often a clone was seen (once, few, many) or the class of an expanded clone, and some rows leave it out.

D gene,J gene,V gene,clone size,CDR3 DNA,CDR3 protein
.,TRBJ2-1,TRBV4-1,.,TGCGCCAGCAGCCAACGAAAGGACAGGGGGCCTAGCGGGGGCAGTGAGCAGTTCTTC,CASSQRKDRGPSGGSEQFF
TRBD2,TRBJ2-1,TRBV7-9,.,TGTGCCAGCAGCCCCCCCGGCGGACTAGCGGGTGTCGATGAGCAGTTCTTC,CASSPPGGLAGVDEQFF
TRBD2,TRBJ2-3,TRBV27,.,TGTGCCAGCAGTTTAACCGGACTAGCGGGGGATACGCAGTATTTT,CASSLTGLAGDTQYF
.,TRBJ1-1,TRBV4-1,.,TGCGCCAGCAGACTATACAGGGATACTGAAGCTTTCTTT,CASRLYRDTEAFF
.,TRBJ2-7,TRBV27,once,TGTGCCAGCAGTTTATCTCCGGGACAAAATTACGAGCAGTACTTC,CASSLSPGQNYEQYF
.,TRBJ2-2,TRBV4-3,.,TGCGCCAGCAGCCAAGACACATCCACCGGGGAGCTGTTTTTT,CASSQDTSTGELFF
TRBD2,TRBJ2-3,TRBV7-6,.,TGTGCCAGCAGCTTGGCCCCTTCCACTAGCGGGGACTGTTGTGATACGCAGTATTTT,CASSLAPSTSGDCCDTQYF
.,TRBJ2-1,TRBV4-1,.,TGCGCCAGCAGCCAAGAATACCTAGAGGACAATGAGCAGTTCTTC,CASSQEYLEDNEQFF
.,TRBJ2-3,TRBV9,.,TGTGCCAGCAGCGGCCGGAACTCGACAGCTATTAGCACAGATACGCAGTATTTT,CASSGRNSTAISTDTQYF
TRBD2,TRBJ2-7,TRBV5-4,.,TGTGCCAGCAGCTTCCCGGGACTACGCTCCTACGAGCAGTACTTC,CASSFPGLRSYEQYF
TRBD1,TRBJ1-1,TRBV4-2,.,TGTGCCAGCAGCCCCCTCGGCGGGACAGGGTGGACTGAAGCTTTCTTT,CASSPLGGTGWTEAFF
.,TRBJ2-5,TRBV5-4,.,TGTGCCAGCAGCTTGGGGAGGGGTCAAGAGACCCAGTACTTC,CASSLGRGQETQYF
.,TRBJ1-1,TRBV27,.,TGTGCCAGCAGTTTAAGGGGGGGGCAAAACACTGAAGCTTTCTTT,CASSLRGGQNTEAFF
.,TRBJ1-1,TRBV5-1,.,TGCGCCAGCAGCTTGTCCGCACAGAACACTGAAGCTTTCTTT,CASSLSAQNTEAFF
TRBD2,TRBJ2-1,TRBV7-9,.,TGTGCCAGCAGCCCAGGGACTAGCGGGATGCCTAATGATGAGCAGTTCTTC,CASSPGTSGMPNDEQFF
TRBD1,TRBJ2-1,TRBV7-3,.,TGTGCCAGCAGCTCACTGACAGGGTCTGATGAGCAGTTCTTC,CASSSLTGSDEQFF
TRBD1,TRBJ1-6,TRBV6-6,few,TGTGCCAGCAGAGAGGGACAGACTAATTCACCCCTCCACTTT,CASREGQTNSPLHF
.,TRBJ2-5,TRBV28,.,TGTGCCAGCAGCCTGTCCCCGGAGACCCAGTACTTC,CASSLSPETQYF
.,TRBJ1-5,TRBV6-6,.,TGTGCCAGCGCTACTTCACAGGGTTCTAATCAGCCCCAGCATTTT,CASATSQGSNQPQHF
TRBD2,TRBJ2-7,TRBV6-1,.,TGTGCCAGCAGTGAGGGGTCGACTAGCGCAGACTACGAGCAGTACTTC,CASSEGSTSADYEQYF
.,TRBJ2-3,TRBV5-1,.,TGCGCCAGCAGCCTAAGGGGGGGTGACCTTACAGATACGCAGTATTTT,CASSLRGGDLTDTQYF
TRBD1,TRBJ1-2,TRBV27,.,TGTGCCAGCAGTTTCATTGGGGGGACAGCTAACTATGGCTACACCTTC,CASSFIGGTANYGYTF
TRBD1,TRBJ2-3,TRBV27,once,TGTGCCAGCAGTTATGACAGGGGGGTGGATACGCAGTATTTT,CASSYDRGVDTQYF
.,TRBJ1-2,TRBV9,.,TGTGCCAGCAGCATCGAGGGTTATGGCTACACCTTC,CASSIEGYGYTF
.,TRBJ2-7,TRBV28,once,TGTGCCAGCAGTTTAACACAGGCCTACGAGCAGTACTTC,CASSLTQAYEQYF
.,TRBJ2-7,TRBV5-6,.,TGTGCCAGCAGCGTAACGGGACACGACTCCTACGAGCAGTACTTC,CASSVTGHDSYEQYF
TRBD2,TRBJ2-1,TRBV30,.,TGTGCCTGGAGTGTTAGGAGCGGGAGTGGTTATGAGCAGTTCTTC,CAWSVRSGSGYEQFF
.,TRBJ1-5,TRBV9,.,TGTGCCAGCAGCGTAGGACCGGGTTGGGGCAATCAGCCCCAGCATTTT,CASSVGPGWGNQPQHF
TRBD1,TRBJ2-6,TRBV5-1,few,TGCGCCAGCAGCTCCACAGGGGTTGGGGCCAACGTCCTGACTTTC,CASSSTGVGANVLTF
.,TRBJ2-7,TRBV5-1,.,TGCGCCAGCAGCTTGGGTAGGGGCGCCCCCAGAATCCCATTTTACGAGCAGTACTTC,CASSLGRGAPRIPFYEQYF
.,TRBJ1-2,TRBV9,.,TGTGCCAGCAGCGTAGTCAGGGCCGCTATACCTTTTGAGGGCTACACCTTC,CASSVVRAAIPFEGYTF
TRBD2,TRBJ2-1,TRBV5-1,.,TGCGCCAGCAGCCCTATATGGACTAGCGGGAGGATCGATGAGCAGTTCTTC,CASSPIWTSGRIDEQFF
TRBD1,TRBJ1-1,TRBV7-4,.,TGTGCCAGCAGCTTAGAAGTCGGGACAGGGGGAGCTGGGACTGAAGCTTTCTTT,CASSLEVGTGGAGTEAFF
TRBD1,TRBJ1-1,TRBV2,once,TGTGCCAGCAGCCGGGGACAGGGTAGAGCTTTCTTT,CASSRGQGRAFF
TRBD2,TRBJ2-3,TRBV7-8,.,TGTGCCAGCAGCGCGGAGCGGGAGACTGATACGCAGTATTTT,CASSAERETDTQYF
.,TRBJ1-2,TRBV4-1,.,TGCGCCAGCAGCCAAGATCTCTCACAGGGAGAGAACTATGGCTACACCTTC,CASSQDLSQGENYGYTF
.,TRBJ1-5,TRBV4-1,.,TGCGCCAGCAGCCAAAATCGGGAGGGAGATCAGCCCCAGCATTTT,CASSQNREGDQPQHF
.,TRBJ1-2,TRBV7-2,.,TGTGCCAGCAGCCCTCAGGGCCTCGATAACTATGGCTACACCTTC,CASSPQGLDNYGYTF
TRBD2,TRBJ2-1,TRBV7-2,.,TGTGCCAGCAGACCAAAGGGGACTAGCGGGCCTTACTCCTACAATGAGCAGTTCTTC,CASRPKGTSGPYSYNEQFF
TRBD1,TRBJ1-4,TRBV6-5,.,TGTGCCAGCAGCCGGAGCACAGGGGAATATGAAAAACTGTTTTTT,CASSRSTGEYEKLFF
TRBD2,TRBJ2-7,TRBV14,.,TGTGCCAGCAGCCAAGGACTAGCGAGATACGAGCAGTACTTC,CASSQGLARYEQYF
TRBD1,TRBJ1-2,TRBV4-1,.,TGCGCCAGCAGCCAACATCAAACAGGGGGGGAAGAAAATGGCTACACCTTC,CASSQHQTGGEENGYTF
TRBD1,TRBJ1-2,TRBV15,.,TGTGCCACCAGCGGAAGGGGGCTAGTCTATGGCTACACCTTC,CATSGRGLVYGYTF
TRBD2,TRBJ2-2,TRBV29-1,.,TGCAGCGTTGATGTGGGCGGGGGAAACACCGGGGAGCTGTTTTTT,CSVDVGGGNTGELFF
TRBD1,TRBJ2-1,TRBV29-1,.,TGCAGCGTTGATGGGCCCGCCGGGACAGGTTACAATGAGCAGTTCTTC,CSVDGPAGTGYNEQFF
TRBD1,TRBJ1-1,TRBV2,once,TGTGCCACATGGGGCAGGGGGTTCACTGAAGCTTTCTTT,CATWGRGFTEAFF
.,TRBJ1-1,TRBV5-1,.,TGCGCCAGCAGCCATGACAGTAACACTGAAGCTTTCTTT,CASSHDSNTEAFF
.,TRBJ2-3,TRBV9,.,TGTGCCAGCAGCCCGATGGGGCCGAAACGAGATACGCAGTATTTT,CASSPMGPKRDTQYF
.,TRBJ1-1,TRBV7-9,.,TGTGCCAGCAGCCCTCTTTGGCGAATGGAGGACAGAAAGAACACTGAAGCTTTCTTT,CASSPLWRMEDRKNTEAFF
.,TRBJ1-4,TRBV6-6,.,TGTGCCAGCACCGGGGGGAGGGGGAATGAAAAACTGTTTTTT,CASTGGRGNEKLFF
.,TRBJ1-2,TRBV2,.,TGTGCCAGCAGTCCGGGGGACTATGGCTACACCTTC,CASSPGDYGYTF
.,TRBJ2-5,TRBV9,.,TGTGCCAGCAGCGTAGTAAGGAGGGCCATAGAGACCCAGTACTTC,CASSVVRRAIETQYF
.,TRBJ2-7,TRBV21-1,.,TGTGCCAGCAGCCCAGCGGGAGGGTACTACGAGCAGTACTTC,CASSPAGGYYEQYF
.,TRBJ1-4,TRBV4-3,.,TGCGCCAGCAGCCAAGATTTCGGGCAGGGATGGGAAAAACTGTTTTTT,CASSQDFGQGWEKLFF
TRBD2,TRBJ2-1,TRBV5-4,.,TGTGCCAGCAGCTCCCTAGCGGGAGAGTGGAATGAGCAGTTCTTC,CASSSLAGEWNEQFF